This entry is about one T cell receptor (beta chain). This sample was included in a study of blood T cell repertoires in COVID-19. Study background: The United States, Italy and Spain supplied acute and convalescent COVID-19 samples. T cells, B-cell-depleted T cells, or PBMCs supplied cDNA or gDNA.

J lost 7 bases, V lost 5 bases, and 7 bases had no gene match. This CDR3 has 13 residues. Germline V gene lookup returns CDR1 LNHDA and CDR2 SQIVND (reference sequence). TCRdb's copy holds only in-frame clones and misses some; the assay was immunoSEQ multiplex PCR. The sample lists roughly 350,000 clones, around 85% occurring once. V gene TRBV19 combines with J gene TRBJ2-7; 8 nucleotides align to TRBD1. This TCR was recovered from a woman aged 18-29 years with acute or convalescent COVID-19. The specimen was peripheral blood. CDR3 DNA sequence: TGTGCCAGTAGTGTGGACAGGGCGGGGGAGCAGTACTTC. Its protein product is CASSVDRAGEQYF.